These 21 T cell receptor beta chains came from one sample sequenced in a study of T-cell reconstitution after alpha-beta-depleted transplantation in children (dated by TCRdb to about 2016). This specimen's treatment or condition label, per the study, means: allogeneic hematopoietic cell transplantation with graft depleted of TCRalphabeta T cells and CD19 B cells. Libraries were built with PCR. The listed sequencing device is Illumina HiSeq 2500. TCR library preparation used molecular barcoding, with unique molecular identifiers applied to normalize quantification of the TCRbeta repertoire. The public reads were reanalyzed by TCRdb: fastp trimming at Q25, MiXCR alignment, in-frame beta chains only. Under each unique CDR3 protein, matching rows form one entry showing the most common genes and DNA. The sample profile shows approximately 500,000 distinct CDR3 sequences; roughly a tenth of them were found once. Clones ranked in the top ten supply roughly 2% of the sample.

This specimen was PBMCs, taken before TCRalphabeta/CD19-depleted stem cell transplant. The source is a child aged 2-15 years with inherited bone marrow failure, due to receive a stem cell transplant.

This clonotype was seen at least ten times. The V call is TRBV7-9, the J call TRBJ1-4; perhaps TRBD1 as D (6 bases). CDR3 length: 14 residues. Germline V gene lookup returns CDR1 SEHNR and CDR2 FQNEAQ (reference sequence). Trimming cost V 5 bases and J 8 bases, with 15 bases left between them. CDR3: CASSPDRTGEKLFF. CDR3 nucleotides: TGTGCCAGCAGCCCCGACAGGACGGGGGAAAAACTGTTTTTT.

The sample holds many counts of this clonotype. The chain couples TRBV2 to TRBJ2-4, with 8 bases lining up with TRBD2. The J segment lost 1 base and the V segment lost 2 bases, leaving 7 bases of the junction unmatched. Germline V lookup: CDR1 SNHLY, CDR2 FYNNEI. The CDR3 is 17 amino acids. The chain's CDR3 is CASSEWSGRAAKNIQYF. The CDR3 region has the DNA TGTGCCAGCAGTGAATGGTCCGGGAGGGCCGCCAAAAACATTCAGTACTTC.

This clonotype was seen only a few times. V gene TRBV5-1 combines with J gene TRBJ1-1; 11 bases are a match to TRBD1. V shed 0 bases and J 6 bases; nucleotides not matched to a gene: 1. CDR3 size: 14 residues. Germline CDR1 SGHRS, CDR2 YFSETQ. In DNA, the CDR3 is TGCGCCAGCAGCTTGGAGGGACAGGGGGCTGAAGCTTTCTTT. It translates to CASSLEGQGAEAFF.

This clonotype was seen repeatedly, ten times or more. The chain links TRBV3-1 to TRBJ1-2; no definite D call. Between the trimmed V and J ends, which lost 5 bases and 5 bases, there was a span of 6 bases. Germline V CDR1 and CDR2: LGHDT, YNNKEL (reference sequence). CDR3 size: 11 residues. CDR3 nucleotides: TGTGCCAGCAGCTACTTTTATGGCTACACCTTC. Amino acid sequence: CASSYFYGYTF.

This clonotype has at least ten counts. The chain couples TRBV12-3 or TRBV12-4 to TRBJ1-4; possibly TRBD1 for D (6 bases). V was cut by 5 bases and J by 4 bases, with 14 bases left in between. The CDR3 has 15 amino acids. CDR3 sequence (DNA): TGTGCCAGCAGTAAACCAGGGGTCGTTAATGAAAAACTGTTTTTT. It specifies CASSKPGVVNEKLFF.

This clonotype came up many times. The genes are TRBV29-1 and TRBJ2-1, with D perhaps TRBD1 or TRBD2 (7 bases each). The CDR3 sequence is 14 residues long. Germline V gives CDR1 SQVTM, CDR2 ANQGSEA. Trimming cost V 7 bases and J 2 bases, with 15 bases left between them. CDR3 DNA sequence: TGCAGCGCCCAGGGGGGGAGGGCCTACAATGAGCAGTTCTTC. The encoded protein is CSAQGGRAYNEQFF.

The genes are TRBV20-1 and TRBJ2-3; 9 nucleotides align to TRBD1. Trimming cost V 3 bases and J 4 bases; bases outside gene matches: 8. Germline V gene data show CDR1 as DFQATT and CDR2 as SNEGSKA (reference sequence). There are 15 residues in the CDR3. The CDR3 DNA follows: TGCAGTGCTAGCTCCGGACAGGGGTTATCAGATACGCAGTATTTT. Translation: CSASSGQGLSDTQYF.

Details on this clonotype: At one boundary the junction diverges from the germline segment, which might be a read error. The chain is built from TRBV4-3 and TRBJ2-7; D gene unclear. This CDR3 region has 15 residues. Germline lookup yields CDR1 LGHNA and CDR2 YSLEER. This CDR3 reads CANSQGLGPGYEQYF. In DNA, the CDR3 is TGCGCCAACAGCCAAGGCCTAGGGCCCGGCTACGAGCAGTACTTC.

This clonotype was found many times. CDR3 bases: TGTGCCAGCAGCGAGTTTAATGAAAAACTGTTTTTT. It codes for CASSEFNEKLFF. The chain couples TRBV7-2 to TRBJ1-4, with unresolved D. Looked up from germline, CDR1 is SGHTA and CDR2 is FQGNSA. The CDR3 is 12 amino acids. V was cut by 5 bases and J by 4 bases, with 5 bases left in between.

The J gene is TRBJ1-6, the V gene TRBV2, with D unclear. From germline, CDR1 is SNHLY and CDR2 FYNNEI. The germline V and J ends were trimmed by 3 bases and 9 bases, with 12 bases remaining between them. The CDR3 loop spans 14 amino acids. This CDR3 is CASSDSSRLSPLHF. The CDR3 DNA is TGTGCCAGCAGTGATAGCTCTCGACTTTCACCCCTCCACTTT. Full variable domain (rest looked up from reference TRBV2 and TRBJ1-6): EPEVTQTPSHQVTQMGQEVILRCVPISNHLYFYWYRQILGQKVEFLVSFYNNEISEKSEIFDDQFSVERPDGSNFTLKIRSTKLEDSAMYFCASSDSSRLSPLHFGNGTRLTVT.

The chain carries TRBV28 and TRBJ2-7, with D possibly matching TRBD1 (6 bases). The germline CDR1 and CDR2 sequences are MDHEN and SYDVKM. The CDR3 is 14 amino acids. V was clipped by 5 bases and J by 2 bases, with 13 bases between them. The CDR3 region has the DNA TGTGCCAGCAGTACAGGGACGGTGGCCTACGAGCAGTACTTC. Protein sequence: CASSTGTVAYEQYF.

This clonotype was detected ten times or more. The chain's CDR3 is CSARDFRLATRNEQFF. CDR3 DNA: TGCAGTGCTAGAGATTTTCGACTAGCGACACGCAATGAGCAGTTCTTC. The chain links TRBV20-1 to TRBJ2-1, with 8 bases aligning to TRBD2. J lost 6 bases, V lost 0 bases, and 10 bases had no gene match. Looked up from germline, CDR1 is DFQATT and CDR2 is SNEGSKA (reference sequence). The CDR3 has 16 residues.

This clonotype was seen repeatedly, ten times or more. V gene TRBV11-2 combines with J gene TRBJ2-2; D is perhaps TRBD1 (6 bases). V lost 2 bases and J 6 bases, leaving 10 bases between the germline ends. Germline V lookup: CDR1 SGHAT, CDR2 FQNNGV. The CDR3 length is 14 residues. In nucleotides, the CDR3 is TGTGCCAGCAGCTTAATCAGGGGAGCCGGGGAGCTGTTTTTT. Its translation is CASSLIRGAGELFF.

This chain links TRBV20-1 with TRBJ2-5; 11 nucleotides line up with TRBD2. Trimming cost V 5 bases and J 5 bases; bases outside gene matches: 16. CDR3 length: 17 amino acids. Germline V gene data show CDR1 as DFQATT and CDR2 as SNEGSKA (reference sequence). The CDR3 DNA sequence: TGCAGTGCTCAACACCCCTATAGCGGGAGGGCCCGGGAGACCCAGTACTTC. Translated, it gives CSAQHPYSGRARETQYF.

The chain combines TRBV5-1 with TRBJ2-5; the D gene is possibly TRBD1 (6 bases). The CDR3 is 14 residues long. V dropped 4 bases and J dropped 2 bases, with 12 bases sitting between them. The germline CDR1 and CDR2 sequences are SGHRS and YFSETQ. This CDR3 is CASSPGQRQETQYF. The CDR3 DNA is TGCGCCAGCAGCCCCGGACAGAGACAAGAGACCCAGTACTTC.

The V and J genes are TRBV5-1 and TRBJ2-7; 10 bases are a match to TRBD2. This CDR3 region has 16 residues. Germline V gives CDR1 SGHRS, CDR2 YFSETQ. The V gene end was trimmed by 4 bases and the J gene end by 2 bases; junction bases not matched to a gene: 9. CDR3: CASSAGTSVWTYEQYF. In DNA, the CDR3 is TGCGCCAGCAGCGCCGGGACTAGCGTGTGGACCTACGAGCAGTACTTC.

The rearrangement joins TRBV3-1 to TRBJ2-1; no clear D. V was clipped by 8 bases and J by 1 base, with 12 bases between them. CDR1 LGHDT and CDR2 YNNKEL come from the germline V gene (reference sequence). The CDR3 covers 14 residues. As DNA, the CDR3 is TGTGCCAGCCGGAAGGCGGCTTCCTACAATGAGCAGTTCTTC. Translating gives CASRKAASYNEQFF.

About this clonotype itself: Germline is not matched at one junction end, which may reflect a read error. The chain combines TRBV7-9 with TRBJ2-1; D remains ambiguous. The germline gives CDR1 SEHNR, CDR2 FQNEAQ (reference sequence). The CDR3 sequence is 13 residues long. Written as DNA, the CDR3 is TGTGCCAGCAGCTTAGCGCTGGCGAATGGGCAGTTCTTC. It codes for CASSLALANGQFF.

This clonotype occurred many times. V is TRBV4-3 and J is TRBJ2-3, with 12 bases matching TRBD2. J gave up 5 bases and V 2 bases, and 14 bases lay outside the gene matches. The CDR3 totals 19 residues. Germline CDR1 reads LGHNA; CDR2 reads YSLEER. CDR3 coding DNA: TGCGCCAGCAGCCAACAAAGTCTATTACTAGCGGGAGGTGAAGATACGCAGTATTTT. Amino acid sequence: CASSQQSLLLAGGEDTQYF.

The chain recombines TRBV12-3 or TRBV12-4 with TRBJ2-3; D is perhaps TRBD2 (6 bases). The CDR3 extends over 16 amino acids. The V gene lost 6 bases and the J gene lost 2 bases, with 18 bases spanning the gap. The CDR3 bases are TGTGCCAGCAGCACCCCGGGTATAGCGGTCACAGATACGCAGTATTTT. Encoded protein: CASSTPGIAVTDTQYF.

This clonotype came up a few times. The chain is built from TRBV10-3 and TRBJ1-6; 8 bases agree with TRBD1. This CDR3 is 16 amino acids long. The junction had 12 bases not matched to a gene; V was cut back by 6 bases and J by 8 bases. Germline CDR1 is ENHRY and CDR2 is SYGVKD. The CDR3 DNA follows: TGTGCCATCAGCCTCGGACAGGGTGTTGGTTATTCACCCCTCCACTTT. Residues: CAISLGQGVGYSPLHF.